The 28 T cell receptor beta chains below come from one sample, sequenced in a study of shared clonotypes between healthy human individuals. Assay used: immunoSEQ multiplex PCR; TCRdb lists only in-frame clones, some missing. The table has about 2.2 million clones, approximately 94% seen once. CD8 cells regarded as naive lacked CD45RO, were positively chosen for CCR7, and omitted terminally differentiated effector memory CD45RA+ cells. The sequencing sample was made of naive CD8+ T cells from PBMCs. The source is a man aged 18 to 30 in good health. Some clones in this sample may be carry-over from other donors' samples.

This clone has only a few counts. Different DNA sequences within this sample yield the same CDR3. The chain is built from TRBV5-4 and TRBJ2-1, with D maybe TRBD2 (6 bases). CDR3 length: 13 residues. Trimming shortened V by 4 bases and J by 4 bases, and 9 bases separated the two germline ends. Germline CDR1 SGHNT, CDR2 YYREEE (reference sequence). CDR3 coding DNA: TGTGCCAGCAGCCAGCGGGCTTACAATGAGCAGTTCTTC. The encoded protein is CASSQRAYNEQFF.

This chain connects TRBV7-7 to TRBJ2-2; TRBD2 aligns across 7 bases. V lost 1 base to trimming and J lost 5 bases; unmatched junction nucleotides: 7. The CDR3 has 16 residues. CDR1 is SSHAT and CDR2 is FNYEAQ in the germline V gene (reference sequence). Here the CDR3 reads CASSLGLADLTGELFF. Here the CDR3 DNA reads TGTGCCAGCAGCTTAGGTCTAGCGGACCTGACCGGGGAGCTGTTTTTT. Based on the CDR3 plus reference TRBV7-7 and TRBJ2-2, the full variable domain is GAGVSQSPRYKVTKRGQDVTLRCDPISSHATLYWYQQALGQGPEFLTYFNYEAQPDKSGLPSDRFSAERPEGSISTLTIQRTEQRDSAMYRCASSLGLADLTGELFFGEGSRLTVL.

The J gene is TRBJ2-3, the V gene TRBV27, with D possibly matching TRBD2 (7 bases). This CDR3 has 16 amino acids. Trimming shortened V by 6 bases and J by 2 bases, and 18 bases separated the two germline ends. From germline, CDR1 is MNHEY and CDR2 SMNVEV (reference sequence). CDR3 loop: CASRGGVVDTTDTQYF. The CDR3 bases are TGTGCCAGCAGAGGGGGGGTCGTCGACACCACAGATACGCAGTATTTT.

This clone was observed once. The chain recombines TRBV10-2 with TRBJ2-3, with D perhaps matching TRBD1 (6 bases). Germline-derived CDR1 and CDR2 are WSHSY and SAAADI. The CDR3 runs to 16 residues. Trimming removed 2 bases from V and 6 bases from J, with 18 bases in between. CDR3 coding DNA: TGCGCCAGCAGTGAGGATTCACCGTCCCAGGGGGATACGCAGTATTTT. It specifies CASSEDSPSQGDTQYF.

The chain employs TRBV9 and TRBJ2-3, with D maybe TRBD1 (6 bases). The V end was cut by 3 bases, the J end by 1 base, with 9 bases between. Germline V CDR1 and CDR2: SGDLS, YYNGEE. The CDR3 extends over 14 amino acids. The CDR3 DNA reads as TGTGCCAGCAGCGAGGGACATCGCACAGATACGCAGTATTTT. It translates to CASSEGHRTDTQYF. Supplemented by reference TRBV9 and TRBJ2-3, the full variable domain reads DSGVTQTPKHLITATGQRVTLRCSPRSGDLSVYWYQQSLDQGLQFLIQYYNGEERAKGNILERFSAQQFPDLHSELNLSSLELGDSALYFCASSEGHRTDTQYFGPGTRLTVL.

The table lists this clone with a count of one. The chain uses TRBV27 and TRBJ2-5; D might be TRBD1 or TRBD2, each matching 5 bases. Deletions cut 4 bases from V and 3 bases from J, with 18 bases between. Germline V CDR1 and CDR2: MNHEY, SMNVEV (reference sequence). The CDR3 loop spans 16 amino acids. Written as DNA, the CDR3 is TGTGCCAGCAGTTCCCTTACCGGGACGGCAGAAGAGACCCAGTACTTC. This encodes CASSSLTGTAEETQYF.

The chain carries TRBV28 and TRBJ1-4; TRBD1 might be the D (5 bases). This CDR3 is built from 13 residues. The V gene lost 3 bases and the J gene lost 5 bases, with 7 bases spanning the gap. The germline CDR1 and CDR2 sequences are MDHEN and SYDVKM. CDR3 residues: CASSFQGNEKLFF. The CDR3 region has the DNA TGTGCCAGCAGTTTTCAGGGAAATGAAAAACTGTTTTTT.

V gene TRBV30 combines with J gene TRBJ2-5; 12 bases align to TRBD2. The CDR3 is 18 amino acids. Germline V lookup: CDR1 GTSNPN, CDR2 SVGIG (reference sequence). The V gene end was trimmed by 0 bases and the J gene end by 5 bases; junction bases not matched to a gene: 13. Here the CDR3 DNA reads TGTGCCTGGAGTGTAAGTCCCGGGACTAGCGGGTTTTACGAGACCCAGTACTTC. Protein product: CAWSVSPGTSGFYETQYF.

This chain uses TRBV11-2 with TRBJ2-4; D is unclear. Germline CDR1 and CDR2: SGHAT and FQNNGV. The V end lost 5 bases, the J end lost 9 bases, and 11 bases lay between the germline ends. CDR3 length equals 12 residues. CDR3 coding DNA: TGTGCCAGCAGCCCTCGGTCAAGCATTCAGTACTTC. Protein: CASSPRSSIQYF.

This chain uses TRBV2 with TRBJ2-1; TRBD1 might be the D (5 bases). Germline assignment: CDR1 SNHLY and CDR2 FYNNEI. This CDR3 is 15 amino acids long. V was shortened by 3 bases and J by 4 bases, with 13 bases between the two germline ends. CDR3 loop: CASSEVAGSYNEQFF. DNA for the CDR3: TGTGCCAGCAGTGAGGTGGCAGGGTCTTACAATGAGCAGTTCTTC.

This chain uses TRBV7-8 with TRBJ1-5; TRBD1 agrees at 8 bases. This CDR3 region has 17 residues. Germline CDR1 and CDR2: SGHVS and FQNEAQ. V shed 3 bases, J shed 0 bases, and the junction held 7 bases outside the gene matches. CDR3 DNA sequence: TGTGCCAGCAGCTTCTCGCGGGACAGGATTAGCAATCAGCCCCAGCATTTT. This codes for CASSFSRDRISNQPQHF.

This rearrangement joins TRBV27 to TRBJ1-3; D ambiguous. V was shortened by 2 bases and J by 3 bases, with 11 bases between the two germline ends. The CDR3 runs 15 residues. The germline V gene has CDR1 MNHEY and CDR2 SMNVEV (reference sequence). In DNA, the CDR3 is TGTGCCAGCAGTTTAGGTTTGGGGTTTGGAAACACCATATATTTT. Protein product: CASSLGLGFGNTIYF.

The chain links TRBV27 to TRBJ2-2; 10 bases map to TRBD2. Germline trimming cut 6 bases from V and 7 bases from J; bases unmatched to any gene: 8. The CDR3 is made up of 15 amino acids. Germline-derived CDR1 and CDR2 are MNHEY and SMNVEV (reference sequence). As DNA, the CDR3 is TGTGCCAGCAGCCTCGGGACTAGCGCGTTCGGGGAGCTGTTTTTT. Amino acid sequence: CASSLGTSAFGELFF.

The genes are TRBV4-3 and TRBJ2-3; 12 nucleotides line up with TRBD1. V shed 0 bases and J 7 bases; nucleotides not matched to a gene: 8. The CDR3 has 17 amino acids. CDR1 and CDR2 from the germline V gene are LGHNA and YSLEER. In DNA, the CDR3 is TGCGCCAGCAGCCAAGAGTGGGGACAGGGGGCCGATTATACGCAGTATTTT. It specifies CASSQEWGQGADYTQYF.

The genes are TRBV11-2 and TRBJ2-1; 10 bases agree with TRBD2. From germline, CDR1 is SGHAT and CDR2 FQNNGV. There are 17 residues in the CDR3. V shed 5 bases, J shed 7 bases, and the junction held 14 bases outside the gene matches. The CDR3 coding sequence is TGTGCCAGCAGCAGGGGCGGGCTAGCGGGAGTGCTGAATGAGCAGTTCTTC. It is translated as CASSRGGLAGVLNEQFF.

This clone was counted once. The chain's CDR3 is CASRSSCHSSYEQYF. The CDR3 nucleotides are TGTGCCAGCCGTTCCTCCTGCCATAGCTCCTACGAGCAGTACTTC. The rearrangement links TRBV21-1 to TRBJ2-7; the listed D gene, TRBD2, was not tested against the DNA. TRBV21-1 is shown as a pseudogene. The CDR3 has 15 residues.

This chain joins TRBV27 and TRBJ2-5; 8 bases are shared with TRBD2. Germline trimming cut 8 bases from V and 3 bases from J; bases unmatched to any gene: 11. Germline CDR1 MNHEY, CDR2 SMNVEV (reference sequence). The CDR3 runs to 15 residues. Here the CDR3 DNA reads TGTGCCAGCCGAATGGCGGGAGGTCGAGAAGAGACCCAGTACTTC. This sequence encodes CASRMAGGREETQYF.

With respect to this clone: This specimen includes other DNA sequences encoding the same CDR3. The V and J genes are TRBV5-4 and TRBJ2-3; TRBD2 matches at 14 bases. The J segment lost 4 bases and the V segment lost 4 bases, leaving 5 bases of the junction unmatched. Germline loops: CDR1 SGHNT, CDR2 YYREEE (reference sequence). This CDR3 comprises 16 residues. CDR3 region: CASSLGLAGVADTQYF. The CDR3 bases are TGTGCCAGCAGCCTGGGACTAGCGGGAGTCGCAGATACGCAGTATTTT. Based on the CDR3 plus reference TRBV5-4 and TRBJ2-3, the full variable domain is ETGVTQSPTHLIKTRGQQVTLRCSSQSGHNTVSWYQQALGQGPQFIFQYYREEENGRGNFPPRFSGLQFPNYSSELNVNALELDDSALYLCASSLGLAGVADTQYFGPGTRLTVL.

The chain links TRBV18 to TRBJ1-3, with D maybe TRBD1 (5 bases). The germline V gene has CDR1 KGHSH and CDR2 LQKENI. The germline V and J ends were trimmed by 3 bases and 4 bases, with 19 bases remaining between them. The CDR3 length is 17 residues. CDR3: CASSPSRGGARGNTIYF. Here the CDR3 DNA reads TGTGCCAGCTCACCCTCCCGGGGAGGGGCTCGAGGAAACACCATATATTTT.

The chain links TRBV27 to TRBJ2-7; weak D call: TRBD2 (5 bases). Trimming stripped 6 bases from V and 0 bases from J, with 12 bases between. Looked up from germline, CDR1 is MNHEY and CDR2 is SMNVEV (reference sequence). There are 14 residues in the CDR3. The CDR3 DNA is TGTGCCAGCAGCCCTTGGGCGGGCTCCTACGAGCAGTACTTC. This translates into CASSPWAGSYEQYF.

This clone showed up just a few times. The chain joins TRBV5-1 to TRBJ2-2; either TRBD1 or TRBD2 may supply D (6 bases each). Germline V gene lookup returns CDR1 SGHRS and CDR2 YFSETQ. The CDR3 loop spans 14 amino acids. V gave up 2 bases and J gave up 6 bases, with 11 bases separating them. The CDR3 DNA reads TGCGCCAGCAGCTTCTACAGGGAGGCCGGGGAGCTGTTTTTT. Residues: CASSFYREAGELFF.

The chain couples TRBV9 to TRBJ1-1; no definite D call. V lost 0 bases, J lost 2 bases, and 8 bases lay in between. Per the germline V gene, CDR1 is SGDLS and CDR2 is YYNGEE. The CDR3 covers 14 residues. The DNA for the CDR3 is TGTGCCAGCAGCGTAGTCGATGGAAACACTGAAGCTTTCTTT. Residues: CASSVVDGNTEAFF.

The chain carries TRBV7-8 and TRBJ1-5; no definite D call. The germline gives CDR1 SGHVS, CDR2 FQNEAQ. V lost 3 bases and J lost 5, with 8 bases in between. This CDR3 comprises 13 residues. The CDR3 DNA reads TGTGCCAGCAGCTTGGCCGGAGATCAGCCCCAGCATTTT. As protein: CASSLAGDQPQHF. The full variable domain, its missing parts supplied by reference TRBV7-8 and TRBJ1-5, is GAGVSQSPRYKVAKRGQDVALRCDPISGHVSLFWYQQALGQGPEFLTYFQNEAQLDKSGLPSDRFFAERPEGSVSTLKIQRTQQEDSAVYLCASSLAGDQPQHFGDGTRLSIL.

In regard to this clone: Other DNA sequences of this sample code for an identical CDR3. The chain links TRBV9 to TRBJ1-2; D remains unclear. The V gene lost 0 bases and the J gene lost 7 bases, with 7 bases spanning the gap. The CDR3 has 12 amino acids. Germline loops: CDR1 SGDLS, CDR2 YYNGEE. The CDR3 here is CASSVGGGGYTF. The CDR3 region has the DNA TGTGCCAGCAGCGTAGGAGGAGGTGGCTACACCTTC.

This chain connects TRBV27 to TRBJ2-1; D gene uncertain. The CDR3 consists of 12 residues. Trimming cost V 8 bases and J 5 bases, with 10 bases left between them. Looked up from germline, CDR1 is MNHEY and CDR2 is SMNVEV (reference sequence). The CDR3 sequence is CASYLRHNEQFF. The CDR3, as DNA: TGTGCCAGCTACCTAAGGCACAATGAGCAGTTCTTC.

The chain employs TRBV29-1 and TRBJ2-7, with D perhaps matching TRBD1 (7 bases). CDR3 size: 15 residues. CDR1 is SQVTM, CDR2 ANQGSEA, per germline. V shed 3 bases and J shed 6 bases, with 21 bases lying between them. The CDR3 DNA is TGCAGCGTTGAGGTGCAGGGGGGAACTAGCACCGAGCAGTACTTC. This sequence encodes CSVEVQGGTSTEQYF.

The chain carries TRBV28 and TRBJ1-4; D is undetermined. The CDR3 length is 19 residues. Germline CDR1 is MDHEN and CDR2 is SYDVKM. V lost 3 bases to trimming and J lost 5 bases, with 25 bases between them. Here the CDR3 DNA reads TGTGCCAGCAGTTTTCGGACGAGCCCGACCGAACCTTCAAATGAAAAACTGTTTTTT. This translates into CASSFRTSPTEPSNEKLFF.

The chain employs TRBV4-1 and TRBJ1-6, with D uncertain. Germline loops: CDR1 MGHRA, CDR2 YSYEKL. V was shortened by 3 bases and J by 0 bases, with 6 bases between the two germline ends. CDR3 length equals 15 residues. CDR3 in DNA: TGCGCCAGCAGCCAGCCGGGCTCCTATAATTCACCCCTCCACTTT. Encoded protein: CASSQPGSYNSPLHF.